This TCR beta chain stems from a study of T cells after yellow fever vaccination. Across the study: Markers CD3, CD45RA, CCR7 and CD95 served to sort the EM, EMRA, CM and Tscm memory subsets.

This CDR3 is built from 12 residues. Germline V gene data show CDR1 as MNHEY and CDR2 as SVGEGT. The V gene lost 5 bases and the J gene lost 6 bases, with 7 bases spanning the gap. MiXCR, run by TCRdb on the 5' RACE reads, gives a single entry per CDR3 protein. The sample lists about 27,000 distinct CDR3 sequences; approximately 4.2% were seen once. This clonotype was counted ten times or more. The rearrangement links TRBV6-2 or TRBV6-3 to TRBJ1-4; D remains ambiguous. The receptor was derived from a man aged 18 to 35 who received the YFV17D yellow fever vaccine. Sequences were derived from PBMCs, either bulk or a sorted T-cell subset (CD4+, CD8+, memory, or dextramer-sorted; not recorded which), sampled on the day of the yellow fever booster vaccination. The CDR3 DNA reads TGTGCCAGCAGTCCCGGGGATGAAAAACTGTTTTTT. Translation: CASSPGDEKLFF.